Listed below are T cell receptor beta chains from one sample, sequenced in a study of blood T cell repertoires in COVID-19. TCRdb's copy holds only in-frame clones and misses some; the assay was immunoSEQ multiplex PCR. The table has about 190,000 clones, 65% to 80% seen once; the top ten hold around an eighth. Source material: peripheral blood. All receptors come from a woman in her 50s with acute or convalescent COVID-19. CDR3s include the opening cysteine and the closing phenylalanine or tryptophan. The D gene is left open where the match is weak. Size tells how often a clone was seen (once, few, many) or the class of an expanded clone, and some rows leave it out.

abundance | j_gene | v_gene | d_gene | CDR3aa | CDR3nt
. | TRBJ1-2 | TRBV2 | TRBD1 | CASSHQGAGNYGYTF | TGTGCCAGCAGTCACCAGGGGGCAGGGAACTATGGCTACACCTTC
. | TRBJ2-5 | TRBV9 | . | CASSVNKEATQYF | TGTGCCAGCAGCGTGAACAAGGAGGCGACCCAGTACTTC
. | TRBJ2-1 | TRBV27 | . | CASSFLLRGNEQFF | TGTGCCAGCAGTTTCCTCCTAAGGGGGAATGAGCAGTTCTTC
. | TRBJ2-1 | TRBV10-3 | TRBD2 | CAISEAGEGNEQFF | TGTGCCATCAGTGAAGCGGGGGAGGGCAATGAGCAGTTCTTC
. | TRBJ1-1 | TRBV5-1 | . | CASSLDPQNTEAFF | TGCGCCAGCAGCTTGGACCCACAGAACACTGAAGCTTTCTTT
. | TRBJ2-7 | TRBV3-1/TRBV3-2 | TRBD2 | CASSQAKTSGNSYEQYF | TGTGCCAGCAGCCAAGCTAAGACTAGCGGTAACTCCTACGAGCAGTACTTC
once | TRBJ1-2 | TRBV5-1 | . | CASSLGAGSDYGYTF | TGCGCCAGCAGCTTGGGCGCAGGGTCAGACTATGGCTACACCTTC
. | TRBJ1-2 | TRBV30 | TRBD1 | CAWALAPGQANGYTF | TGTGCCTGGGCTCTTGCTCCGGGACAGGCTAACGGCTACACCTTC
. | TRBJ2-7 | TRBV19 | TRBD1 | CASRNLGTGRLYEQYF | TGTGCCAGTAGGAATTTGGGGACAGGGAGGCTCTACGAGCAGTACTTC
. | TRBJ2-4 | TRBV7-9 | TRBD1 | CASSLGGSTGGKNIQYF | TGTGCCAGCAGCTTAGGGGGTTCTACAGGGGGCAAAAACATTCAGTACTTC
. | TRBJ2-7 | TRBV5-5 | TRBD1 | CASSATGTGVSYEQYF | TGTGCCAGCAGCGCCACCGGGACAGGGGTTTCCTACGAGCAGTACTTC
. | TRBJ1-6 | TRBV7-2 | . | CASAVRGNNSPLHF | TGTGCCAGCGCCGTCCGGGGGAATAATTCACCCCTCCACTTT
. | TRBJ1-1 | TRBV11-2 | TRBD1 | CASSLAGQGRTEAFF | TGTGCCAGCAGCTTAGCGGGACAGGGTAGGACTGAAGCTTTCTTT
. | TRBJ2-1 | TRBV28 | TRBD2 | CASLSAGGGYEQFF | TGTGCCAGCCTTTCAGCGGGAGGAGGGTATGAGCAGTTCTTC
. | TRBJ1-1 | TRBV30 | . | CAWDTGGTEAFF | TGTGCCTGGGATACCGGGGGCACTGAAGCTTTCTTT
. | TRBJ1-1 | TRBV5-4 | . | CASSLALGLNTEAFF | TGTGCCAGCAGCTTGGCCTTAGGACTAAACACTGAAGCTTTCTTT
. | TRBJ2-3 | TRBV7-8 | . | CASSFGRTSTDTQYF | TGTGCCAGCAGCTTTGGGCGGACTAGCACAGATACGCAGTATTTT
. | TRBJ1-2 | TRBV5-4 | TRBD1 | CASSRGQGVNYGYTF | TGTGCCAGCAGCCGAGGACAGGGCGTTAACTATGGCTACACCTTC
. | TRBJ1-4 | TRBV5-1 | . | CASSRGYTNEKLFF | TGCGCCAGCAGCCGCGGATATACTAATGAAAAACTGTTTTTT
. | TRBJ1-1 | TRBV6-2/TRBV6-3 | . | CASSILPIERAQAFF | TGTGCCAGCAGTATTCTACCCATTGAGAGGGCCCAAGCTTTCTTT
. | TRBJ1-1 | TRBV30 | . | CAWRGDIKNTEAFF | TGTGCCTGGAGGGGGGACATCAAGAACACTGAAGCTTTCTTT
. | TRBJ2-2 | TRBV25-1 | . | CASSEYSGTGELFF | TGTGCCAGCAGTGAGTACTCAGGGACCGGGGAGCTGTTTTTT
once | TRBJ2-7 | TRBV28 | TRBD1 | CASNTDRVFEQYF | TGTGCCAGCAACACGGACAGGGTCTTCGAGCAGTACTTC
. | TRBJ2-2 | TRBV6-6 | TRBD2 | CASSYQRGGTGELFF | TGTGCCAGCAGTTACCAGCGGGGAGGGACCGGGGAGCTGTTTTTT
once | TRBJ1-3 | TRBV15 | TRBD1 | CATSRDKGQGSGNTIYF | TGTGCCACCAGCAGAGATAAGGGACAGGGATCTGGAAACACCATATATTTT
. | TRBJ2-5 | TRBV6-6 | . | CASSYSKQFGMETQYF | TGTGCCAGCAGTTACTCGAAACAGTTCGGTATGGAGACCCAGTACTTC
. | TRBJ2-7 | TRBV19 | TRBD1 | CASTSGQGAGYEQYF | TGTGCCAGTACGAGCGGACAGGGTGCGGGATACGAGCAGTACTTC
. | TRBJ2-6 | TRBV6-5 | . | CASSYRVVAGANVLTF | TGTGCCAGCAGTTACCGGGTGGTAGCTGGGGCCAACGTCCTGACTTTC
. | TRBJ1-3 | TRBV6-5 | TRBD1 | CASSASDRAGNTIYF | TGTGCCAGCAGCGCTTCGGACAGGGCTGGAAACACCATATATTTT
. | TRBJ2-7 | TRBV7-2 | . | CASSLAGSSYEQYF | TGTGCCAGCAGCTTAGCGGGGAGCTCCTACGAGCAGTACTTC
. | TRBJ2-3 | TRBV6-2/TRBV6-3 | TRBD2 | CASSYVASGSTDTQYF | TGTGCCAGCAGTTATGTGGCTAGCGGGAGCACAGATACGCAGTATTTT
. | TRBJ1-1 | TRBV5-6 | TRBD1 | CASSTRRGTPTEAFF | TGTGCCAGCAGCACCCGCAGGGGGACCCCCACTGAAGCTTTCTTT
. | TRBJ2-5 | TRBV7-2 | TRBD2 | CASSSTSGIETQYF | TGTGCCAGCAGCTCGACTAGCGGGATAGAGACCCAGTACTTC
. | TRBJ2-7 | TRBV2 | TRBD1 | CASTDRGWDEQYF | TGTGCCAGCACCGACAGGGGTTGGGACGAGCAGTACTTC
. | TRBJ2-1 | TRBV6-4 | . | CASSPQGGSYNEQFF | TGTGCCAGCAGTCCCCAGGGGGGATCCTACAATGAGCAGTTCTTC
. | TRBJ1-2 | TRBV2 | . | CASSVPGDGYTF | TGTGCCAGCAGTGTCCCAGGGGATGGCTACACCTTC
. | TRBJ2-7 | TRBV10-3 | . | CATWDTTYEQYF | TGTGCCACCTGGGACACAACCTACGAGCAGTACTTC
few | TRBJ2-3 | TRBV11-3 | TRBD2 | CASSLGLRETPDTQYF | TGTGCCAGCAGCTTAGGTCTGCGGGAGACTCCAGATACGCAGTATTTT
. | TRBJ1-4 | TRBV6-5 | . | CASSRITREDEKLFF | TGTGCCAGCAGTCGAATTACTCGGGAGGATGAAAAACTGTTTTTT
. | TRBJ2-1 | TRBV28 | TRBD2 | CASSSWTSGGYNEQFF | TGTGCCAGCAGTTCATGGACTAGCGGAGGCTACAATGAGCAGTTCTTC
. | TRBJ2-2 | TRBV18 | . | CASSRDSLNTGELFF | TGTGCCAGCTCGCGCGACAGTTTGAACACCGGGGAGCTGTTTTTT
. | TRBJ1-5 | TRBV24-1 | TRBD1 | CATSDPADREGQPQHF | TGTGCCACCAGTGATCCGGCGGACAGGGAGGGTCAGCCCCAGCATTTT
. | TRBJ1-3 | TRBV4-2 | TRBD1 | CASSERTGFNSGNTIYF | TGTGCCAGCAGCGAGAGGACAGGGTTTAACTCTGGAAACACCATATATTTT
. | TRBJ1-3 | TRBV5-1 | . | CASRTQGSNSGNTIYF | TGCGCCAGCAGGACACAGGGATCCAACTCTGGAAACACCATATATTTT
. | TRBJ1-2 | TRBV28 | TRBD1 | CASISTGYDYGYTF | TGTGCCAGCATTTCGACAGGGTATGACTATGGCTACACCTTC
. | TRBJ1-1 | TRBV2 | . | CASRGGLPNTEAFF | TGTGCCAGCAGAGGAGGACTGCCGAACACTGAAGCTTTCTTT
. | TRBJ1-2 | TRBV9 | . | CASSVVPGGMVNYGYTF | TGTGCCAGCAGCGTAGTCCCGGGGGGTATGGTTAACTATGGCTACACCTTC
. | TRBJ2-1 | TRBV2 | TRBD1 | CASSKLDRATNEQFF | TGTGCCAGCAGTAAGTTGGACAGGGCGACAAATGAGCAGTTCTTC
few | TRBJ1-2 | TRBV4-1 | . | CASSQDRAGRRIGYGYTF | TGCGCCAGCAGCCAAGATAGGGCGGGGCGGCGGATTGGCTATGGCTACACCTTC
. | TRBJ1-4 | TRBV5-5 | TRBD1 | CASSLDRDRDMFF | TGTGCCAGCAGCTTGGACCGGGACAGAGACATGTTTTTT
. | TRBJ2-7 | TRBV6-2/TRBV6-3 | TRBD1 | CASSYPGTATYEQYF | TGTGCCAGCAGTTACCCCGGGACAGCAACTTACGAGCAGTACTTC
few | TRBJ2-7 | TRBV18 | . | CASSRGGTGDYEQYF | TGTGCCAGCTCACGGGGAGGGACAGGCGACTACGAGCAGTACTTC
once | TRBJ1-2 | TRBV6-5 | TRBD1 | CASSPPGQGSHGYTF | TGTGCCAGCAGTCCCCCGGGACAGGGGTCCCATGGCTACACCTTC
. | TRBJ1-6 | TRBV11-2 | . | CASSLDSITASPLHF | TGTGCCAGCAGCTTGGACAGCATAACCGCTTCACCCCTCCACTTT
. | TRBJ2-1 | TRBV24-1 | . | CATSDPSTSGSSYNEQFF | TGTGCCACCAGTGATCCTAGCACCTCAGGCAGCTCCTACAATGAGCAGTTCTTC
. | TRBJ1-2 | TRBV20-1 | . | CSASRAASRSVWLYGYTF | TGCAGTGCTAGTCGTGCTGCGTCTAGATCCGTGTGGCTCTATGGCTACACCTTC
. | TRBJ1-2 | TRBV11-2 | TRBD1 | CASSLTGDYYGYTF | TGTGCCAGCAGCTTGACAGGGGATTACTATGGCTACACCTTC
once | TRBJ1-4 | TRBV18 | . | CASSSGGSTNEKLFF | TGTGCCAGCTCATCCGGGGGATCAACTAATGAAAAACTGTTTTTT
few | TRBJ1-1 | TRBV10-3 | . | CAINNLGLNTEAFF | TGTGCCATCAACAATTTGGGGCTGAACACTGAAGCTTTCTTT